The 30 T cell receptor beta chains reported below all come from one sample, sequenced in a study of T-cell memory formation after mild COVID-19. TCRdb ran MiXCR on the 5' RACE reads and lists one entry per CDR3 protein. The data hold 500,000 to 600,000 distinct CDR3 sequences, with 18% observed a single time. The material sequenced was PBMCs or a T cell subset sorted from them (not recorded which). The receptor source for this set is an adult woman who had mild COVID-19 (a few samples of this study predate the infection). Cell type and time point are not known.

This clonotype was observed a few times. This chain uses TRBV7-8 with TRBJ2-1; D may match TRBD1 or TRBD2 (5 bases each). This CDR3 comprises 14 residues. Germline V lookup: CDR1 SGHVS, CDR2 FQNEAQ. The ends were cut back, 5 bases at V and 6 bases at J, with 14 bases in the middle. The CDR3 loop is CASSLVGDPNEQFF. CDR3 DNA: TGTGCCAGCAGCCTAGTGGGGGACCCCAATGAGCAGTTCTTC.

A few counts support this clonotype. This sequence joins TRBV7-2 and TRBJ1-2; 10 nucleotides agree with TRBD1. V lost 6 bases, J lost 2 bases, and 9 bases stayed unmatched. The CDR3 is 16 amino acids. CDR1 SGHTA and CDR2 FQGNSA come from the germline V gene. The DNA of the CDR3 is TGTGCCAGCAGTCCGGGACAGGGGATGGGAAACTATGGCTACACCTTC. Its translation is CASSPGQGMGNYGYTF.

The V and J genes are TRBV5-4 and TRBJ1-5; 7 bases agree with TRBD1. The CDR3 length is 13 residues. Germline-derived CDR1 and CDR2 are SGHNT and YYREEE (reference sequence). J was trimmed by 7 bases and V by 4 bases; bases with no gene match: 5. Here the CDR3 reads CASSRDRRQPQHF. In DNA form, the CDR3 reads TGTGCCAGCAGCCGGGACAGAAGACAGCCCCAGCATTTT.

This clonotype was counted between two and nine times. The chain combines TRBV4-3 with TRBJ2-7; tentative D call: TRBD2 (6 bases). The CDR3 is 16 amino acids. The V gene lost 0 bases and the J gene lost 7 bases, with 19 bases spanning the gap. Germline V lookup: CDR1 LGHNA, CDR2 YSLEER. This CDR3 is CASSQDNSPGVWEQYF. The CDR3, as DNA: TGCGCCAGCAGCCAAGATAACTCCCCGGGAGTGTGGGAGCAGTACTTC.

J is TRBJ2-1 and V is TRBV11-1; 10 bases are a match to TRBD2. Trimming removed 5 bases from V and 10 bases from J; junction bases left unmatched: 8. Germline CDR1 reads SGHAT; CDR2 reads FQDESV (reference sequence). The length of the CDR3 is 14 residues. CDR3 nucleotides: TGTGCCAGCAGCCTCGGGACTAGCGTATTGGAGCAGTTCTTC. Translating gives CASSLGTSVLEQFF.

This clonotype has just a few counts. The chain joins TRBV6-6 to TRBJ1-5, with a possible D match to TRBD1 (6 bases). The germline V gene encodes CDR1 MNHNY and CDR2 SVGAGI (reference sequence). Trimming cost V 0 bases and J 6 bases, with 9 bases left between them. The CDR3 extends over 14 amino acids. The CDR3: CASSYSQGSQPQHF. CDR3 DNA: TGTGCCAGCAGTTACTCACAGGGTTCTCAGCCCCAGCATTTT.

This clonotype was recorded a few times. The chain recombines TRBV4-3 with TRBJ2-3; no clear D gene. V was shortened by 4 bases and J by 2 bases, with 7 bases between the two germline ends. Germline CDR1 and CDR2: LGHNA and YSLEER. There are 13 residues in the CDR3. CDR3 amino acids: CASSRADTDTQYF. The CDR3 nucleotides are TGCGCCAGCAGCCGTGCGGACACAGATACGCAGTATTTT.

This clonotype appeared many times. The chain employs TRBV12-3 or TRBV12-4 and TRBJ1-5, with D perhaps matching TRBD1 (5 bases). Trimming cost V 0 bases and J 5 bases, with 5 bases left between them. The CDR3 spans 13 residues. CDR3 amino acids: CASSLATDQPQHF. In DNA form, the CDR3 reads TGTGCCAGCAGTTTAGCGACAGATCAGCCCCAGCATTTT.

This clonotype was found once. V and J are TRBV6-2 or TRBV6-3 and TRBJ2-1, with TRBD2 matching 9 bases. V was clipped by 5 bases and J by 4 bases; unmatched bases: 3. This CDR3 has 14 amino acids. In germline, CDR1 is MNHEY, CDR2 SVGEGT. The DNA for the CDR3 is TGTGCCAGCAGTGCGGGGGGGGTTTACAATGAGCAGTTCTTC. Encoded protein: CASSAGGVYNEQFF.

In DNA, the CDR3 is TGTGCCAGCAACAAGGGGGTCTCTGAAGCTTTCTTT. Encoded protein: CASNKGVSEAFF. The chain is built from TRBV2 and TRBJ1-1; D possibly corresponds to TRBD1 (6 bases). There are 12 residues in the CDR3. Germline CDR1 reads SNHLY; CDR2 reads FYNNEI. V was shortened by 7 bases and J by 6 bases, with 12 bases between the two germline ends.

This clonotype was detected only a few times. The rearrangement joins TRBV3-1 to TRBJ2-5; 9 bases are shared with TRBD2. The CDR3 runs to 16 residues. In germline, CDR1 is LGHDT, CDR2 YNNKEL (reference sequence). V lost 0 bases and J lost 5; bases outside the gene matches: 7. The CDR3 bases are TGTGCCAGCAGCCAAGATCTGCGGGGGGGATTTGAGACCCAGTACTTC. Translating it yields CASSQDLRGGFETQYF.

The V and J genes are TRBV4-1 and TRBJ2-2; 12 bases fit TRBD2. V dropped 5 bases and J dropped 6; count of bases not matched to a gene: 7. Germline CDR1 MGHRA, CDR2 YSYEKL. The CDR3 length is 16 residues. CDR3 DNA: TGCGCCAGCAGCAATCGACTAGCGGGGGTCTCCGGGGAGCTGTTTTTT. Translation: CASSNRLAGVSGELFF.

This clonotype was detected a few times. The chain couples TRBV5-1 to TRBJ1-2; D unclear. CDR3 size: 14 residues. Trimming removed 0 bases at V and 4 bases at J, with 10 bases between. Germline lookup yields CDR1 SGHRS and CDR2 YFSETQ. DNA of the CDR3: TGCGCCAGCAGCTTGGAGGGCAGGACCTATGGCTACACCTTC. Translating it yields CASSLEGRTYGYTF.

This clonotype was found many times. V gene TRBV7-2 combines with J gene TRBJ2-1, with 7 bases aligning to TRBD1. CDR1 and CDR2 from the germline V gene are SGHTA and FQGNSA. V shed 10 bases, J shed 3 bases, and the junction held 9 bases outside the gene matches. The CDR3 runs to 14 residues. Here the CDR3 reads CAIEGQVNYNEQFF. CDR3 DNA: TGTGCCATCGAAGGACAGGTGAACTACAATGAGCAGTTCTTC.

The chain couples TRBV6-5 to TRBJ2-3, with D hard to call. CDR3 length: 13 amino acids. CDR1 is MNHEY, CDR2 SVGAGI, per germline. Trimming cost V 8 bases and J 4 bases, with 13 bases left between them. In DNA, the CDR3 is TGTGCCAGCTGCCTTGCGCCTGCAGATACGCAGTATTTT. This codes for CASCLAPADTQYF.

This chain uses TRBV2 with TRBJ2-7; D possibly uses TRBD1 or TRBD2 (5 bases each). This CDR3 is 15 amino acids long. Between the trimmed V and J ends, which lost 5 bases and 0 bases, there was a span of 14 bases. CDR1 and CDR2 (germline): SNHLY, FYNNEI. Here the CDR3 DNA reads TGTGCCAGCAGTCCAGGGACCCACTTCTCCTACGAGCAGTACTTC. Translation gives CASSPGTHFSYEQYF.

The rearrangement links TRBV20-1 to TRBJ1-3, with 8 bases that match TRBD1. The germline V gene encodes CDR1 DFQATT and CDR2 SNEGSKA (reference sequence). The CDR3 sequence is 13 residues long. V lost 6 bases to trimming and J lost 4 bases; unmatched junction nucleotides: 5. CDR3 sequence: CSAAWTGGNTIYF. The CDR3 bases are TGCAGTGCAGCTTGGACAGGGGGAAACACCATATATTTT.

The V call is TRBV18, the J call TRBJ2-7; 7 nucleotides align to TRBD1. V was pared by 0 bases and J by 3 bases, with 5 bases of the junction left unmatched. This CDR3 contains 15 residues. Germline CDR1 and CDR2: KGHSH and LQKENI. The CDR3 reads CASSPPGQTNYEQYF. DNA for the CDR3: TGTGCCAGCTCACCACCGGGACAGACGAACTACGAGCAGTACTTC.

V usage is TRBV9 and J usage is TRBJ2-2; D is unresolved. V was trimmed by 0 bases and J by 1 base, leaving 7 bases between them. The CDR3 has 15 amino acids. CDR1 and CDR2 from the germline V gene are SGDLS and YYNGEE. DNA for the CDR3: TGTGCCAGCAGCGTAGGGGATTTGAACACCGGGGAGCTGTTTTTT. Its translation is CASSVGDLNTGELFF.

A few counts support this clonotype. The chain has TRBV5-1 and TRBJ2-3, with 8 positions matching TRBD2. Per germline, CDR1 SGHRS and CDR2 YFSETQ. This CDR3 has 14 residues. Trimming at V came to 6 bases and at J to 2 bases, leaving 5 bases not matched to a gene. The CDR3 DNA sequence: TGCGCCAGCAACAGCGGGGGTTTCACAGATACGCAGTATTTT. This translates into CASNSGGFTDTQYF.

The rearrangement joins TRBV9 to TRBJ2-7; 9 bases agree with TRBD2. Germline V gene data show CDR1 as SGDLS and CDR2 as YYNGEE. V lost 0 bases to trimming and J lost 4 bases; unmatched junction nucleotides: 8. The CDR3 is 16 residues long. The CDR3 region is CASSVDLSSGSYEQYF. In nucleotides, the CDR3 is TGTGCCAGCAGCGTAGACCTGAGTAGCGGGAGTTACGAGCAGTACTTC.

This clonotype was observed a few times. This chain connects TRBV11-2 to TRBJ2-5; 12 positions match TRBD2. The J segment lost 7 bases and the V segment lost 5 bases, leaving 20 bases of the junction unmatched. Germline V gene lookup returns CDR1 SGHAT and CDR2 FQNNGV. The CDR3 length is 19 residues. CDR3 DNA: TGTGCCAGCAGCGGAGAGATCGCGCTAGCGGGGGGGCTCGGTGGGACCCAGTACTTC. It is translated as CASSGEIALAGGLGGTQYF.

The rearrangement joins TRBV10-3 to TRBJ2-7; a weak D match, TRBD1 (6 bases). Trimming shortened V by 7 bases and J by 5 bases, and 24 bases separated the two germline ends. Germline assignment: CDR1 ENHRY and CDR2 SYGVKD. CDR3 size: 16 residues. The chain's CDR3 is CAIILPLGAPEDEQYF. Written as DNA, the CDR3 is TGTGCCATCATCCTGCCTCTGGGGGCCCCTGAGGACGAGCAGTACTTC.

Only a few counts were recorded for this clonotype. V is TRBV11-2 and J is TRBJ1-4; tentative D call: TRBD1 (5 bases). The length of the CDR3 is 15 residues. The germline V gene has CDR1 SGHAT and CDR2 FQNNGV. The V end lost 7 bases, the J end lost 5 bases, and 17 bases lay between the germline ends. The CDR3 region has the DNA TGTGCCAGCAACCCTACAGGAGGGTACAATGAAAAACTGTTTTTT. The encoded protein is CASNPTGGYNEKLFF.

This clonotype was seen a few times. The V and J genes are TRBV20-1 and TRBJ2-5, with 8 nucleotides matching TRBD2. The CDR3 is 19 amino acids. Germline V gene data show CDR1 as DFQATT and CDR2 as SNEGSKA (reference sequence). V gave up 6 bases and J gave up 5 bases; unmatched junction bases: 26. DNA of the CDR3: TGCAGTGCCACCCGACCGAGCGGGAGTTACTTGTTGGTCGGGGAGACCCAGTACTTC. Protein product: CSATRPSGSYLLVGETQYF.

This clonotype was found many times. J is TRBJ1-5 and V is TRBV7-2; D uncertain. This CDR3 comprises 12 residues. Germline V gives CDR1 SGHTA, CDR2 FQGNSA. Deletions cut 0 bases from V and 5 bases from J, with 2 bases between. CDR3 protein: CASSLADQPQHF. The CDR3 DNA follows: TGTGCCAGCAGCTTAGCTGATCAGCCCCAGCATTTT.

This clonotype was seen more than once but under ten times. The gene calls are TRBV3-1 and TRBJ2-5; 10 nucleotides match TRBD2. CDR1 is LGHDT and CDR2 is YNNKEL in the germline V gene (reference sequence). The CDR3 spans 18 residues. The trim removed 0 bases at V and 9 bases at J, leaving 16 bases unmatched. The CDR3 sequence: CASSQDVLAGITVEPQYF. The CDR3 coding sequence is TGTGCCAGCAGCCAAGATGTACTAGCGGGAATAACCGTGGAGCCCCAGTACTTC.

The chain employs TRBV3-1 and TRBJ2-5; D not resolved. Germline CDR1 is LGHDT and CDR2 is YNNKEL (reference sequence). The CDR3 has 15 residues. V gave up 0 bases and J gave up 1 base, with 9 bases separating them. In DNA form, the CDR3 reads TGTGCCAGCAGCCAAGAAAAAGGGTTCCAAGAGACCCAGTACTTC. This gives the protein CASSQEKGFQETQYF.

In this sample, this clonotype turned up a few times. The chain couples TRBV3-1 to TRBJ1-2; no clear D gene. The length of the CDR3 is 14 residues. Trimming pared 5 bases from V and 7 bases from J, leaving 17 bases between. Germline-derived CDR1 and CDR2 are LGHDT and YNNKEL (reference sequence). CDR3 amino acids: CASSERNVGGGYTF. The CDR3 region has the DNA TGTGCCAGCAGCGAACGCAATGTGGGCGGTGGCTACACCTTC.

The V call is TRBV4-2, the J call TRBJ2-5; tentative D call: TRBD2 (6 bases). The V and J ends lost 0 bases and 5 bases respectively, with 13 bases between them. There are 15 residues in the CDR3. Per germline, CDR1 LGHNA and CDR2 YNFKEQ. CDR3 DNA sequence: TGTGCCAGCAGCCAAGATATTTGGCGGGGCGAGACCCAGTACTTC. It specifies CASSQDIWRGETQYF.